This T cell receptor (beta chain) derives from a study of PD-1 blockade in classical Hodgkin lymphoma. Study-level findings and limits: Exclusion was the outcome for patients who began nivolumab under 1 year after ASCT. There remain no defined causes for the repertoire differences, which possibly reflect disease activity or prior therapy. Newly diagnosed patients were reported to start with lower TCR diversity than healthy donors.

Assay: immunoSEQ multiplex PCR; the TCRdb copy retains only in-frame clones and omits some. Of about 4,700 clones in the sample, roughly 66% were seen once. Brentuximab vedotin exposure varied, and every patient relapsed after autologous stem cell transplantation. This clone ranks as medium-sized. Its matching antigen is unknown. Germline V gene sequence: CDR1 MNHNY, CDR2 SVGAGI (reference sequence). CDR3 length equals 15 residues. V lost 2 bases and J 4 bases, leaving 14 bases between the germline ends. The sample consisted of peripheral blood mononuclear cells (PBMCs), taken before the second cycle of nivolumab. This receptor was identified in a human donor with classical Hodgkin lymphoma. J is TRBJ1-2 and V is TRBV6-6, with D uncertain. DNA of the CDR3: TGTGCCAGCAGTTACAAAGACCCCGCCTCCTATGGCTACACCTTC. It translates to CASSYKDPASYGYTF.